The sequence of this T cell receptor beta chain was determined in a study of blood T cell repertoires in COVID-19. Overall study context: Samples of COVID-19 (acute and convalescent) were obtained from the United States, Italy and Spain. From T cells, B-cell-depleted T cells, or PBMCs came the material, which was cDNA or gDNA.

Authors' data handling: Cell counts per sample came from amplifying reference gene primers. Clones were read by immunoSEQ multiplex PCR, and TCRdb kept only the in-frame ones, dropping some. The V and J calls and the clone size are those of that table, but D and trimming were determined from the DNA. This sample has approximately 270,000 clones, with roughly 90% found just once. This CDR3 has 16 residues. Trimming shortened V by 3 bases and J by 2 bases, and 15 bases separated the two germline ends. The germline V gene has CDR1 KGHSH and CDR2 LQKENI. V gene TRBV18 combines with J gene TRBJ2-3, with a possible D match to TRBD1 (6 bases). This receptor was identified in a young man with acute or convalescent COVID-19. Sample: peripheral blood. CDR3 coding DNA: TGTGCCAGCTCACCTGAAATACAGGGTTTCACAGATACGCAGTATTTT. The encoded protein is CASSPEIQGFTDTQYF.